This T cell receptor beta chain was sequenced in a study of T cells after yellow fever vaccination. Study-level points and caveats: The secondary response was weaker, and its peak arrived faster, on day 5 versus 15. Most primary-vaccination clones recurred post-booster (roughly 96% CD4, 88% CD8). Although most clonotypes did not, a small share appeared in both CD4 and CD8 compartments.

There are many counts of this clonotype. As yet, its antigen is unknown. For TCR, cDNA came from 5'RACE template switching, which added a universal primer site and UMIs. TCRdb redid the calling of the 5' RACE reads with MiXCR, one entry per CDR3 protein. The sample consists of 200,000 to 300,000 distinct CDR3 sequences, around 6.7% of them appearing once. Here the sequenced sample was CD4+ T cells sorted from PBMCs, taken on the day of the yellow fever booster vaccination. The TCR sequence derives from a man under 40 who received the YFV17D yellow fever vaccine.

The chain's CDR3 is CSARSRNLTWQETQYF. The CDR3 DNA reads TGCAGTGCTAGATCCCGAAATTTGACTTGGCAAGAGACCCAGTACTTC. The chain links TRBV20-1 to TRBJ2-5, with no clear D. The CDR3 runs 16 residues. CDR1 DFQATT and CDR2 SNEGSKA come from the germline V gene (reference sequence). V gave up 2 bases and J gave up 2 bases, with 18 bases separating them.